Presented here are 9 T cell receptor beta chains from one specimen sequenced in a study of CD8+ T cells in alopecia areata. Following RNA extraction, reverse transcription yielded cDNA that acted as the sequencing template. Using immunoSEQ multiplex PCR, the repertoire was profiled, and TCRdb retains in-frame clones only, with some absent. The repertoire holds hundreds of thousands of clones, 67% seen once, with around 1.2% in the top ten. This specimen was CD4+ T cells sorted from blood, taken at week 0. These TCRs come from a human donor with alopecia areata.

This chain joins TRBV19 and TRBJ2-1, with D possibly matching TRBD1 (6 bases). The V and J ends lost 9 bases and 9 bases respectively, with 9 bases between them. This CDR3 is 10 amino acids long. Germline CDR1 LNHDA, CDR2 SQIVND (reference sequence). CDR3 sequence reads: CASSGVEQFF. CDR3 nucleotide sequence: TGTGCCAGCTCAGGGGTTGAGCAGTTCTTC.

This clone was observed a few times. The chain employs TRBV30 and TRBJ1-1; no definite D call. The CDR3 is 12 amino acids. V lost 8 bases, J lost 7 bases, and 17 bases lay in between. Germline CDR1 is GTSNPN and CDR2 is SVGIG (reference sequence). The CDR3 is CAGGRWNGEAFF. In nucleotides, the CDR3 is TGTGCCGGAGGACGCTGGAACGGTGAAGCTTTCTTT.

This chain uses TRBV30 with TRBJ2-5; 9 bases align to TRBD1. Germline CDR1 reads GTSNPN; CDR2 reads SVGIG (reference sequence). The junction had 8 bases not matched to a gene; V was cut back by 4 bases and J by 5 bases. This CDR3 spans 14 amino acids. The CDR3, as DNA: TGTGCCTGGACGACAGGGGGTTTTGGGGAGACCCAGTACTTC. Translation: CAWTTGGFGETQYF.

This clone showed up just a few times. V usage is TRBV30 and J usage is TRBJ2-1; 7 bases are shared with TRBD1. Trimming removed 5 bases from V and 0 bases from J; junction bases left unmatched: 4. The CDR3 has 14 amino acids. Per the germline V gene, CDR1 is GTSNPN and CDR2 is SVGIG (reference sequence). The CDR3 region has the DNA TGTGCCTGGCTGGGACAGAGCTCCTACAATGAGCAGTTCTTC. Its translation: CAWLGQSSYNEQFF.

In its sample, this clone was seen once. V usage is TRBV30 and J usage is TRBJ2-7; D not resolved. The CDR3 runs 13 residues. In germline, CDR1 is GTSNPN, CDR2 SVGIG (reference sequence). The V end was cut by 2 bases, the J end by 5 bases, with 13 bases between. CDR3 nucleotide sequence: TGTGCCTGGAGTAAGGCTAACTTGCACGAGCAGTACTTC. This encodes CAWSKANLHEQYF.

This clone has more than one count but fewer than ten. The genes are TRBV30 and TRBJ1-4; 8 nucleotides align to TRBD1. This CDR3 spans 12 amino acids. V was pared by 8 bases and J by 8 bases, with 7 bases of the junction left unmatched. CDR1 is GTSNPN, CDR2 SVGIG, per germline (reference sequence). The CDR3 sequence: CAGQGRGEKLFF. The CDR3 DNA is TGTGCCGGACAGGGACGAGGAGAAAAACTGTTTTTT. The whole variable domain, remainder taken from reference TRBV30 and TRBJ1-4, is SQTIHQWPATLVQPVGSPLSLECTVEGTSNPNLYWYRQAAGRGLQLLFYSVGIGQISSEVPQNLSASRPQDRQFILSSKKLLLSDSGFYLCAGQGRGEKLFFGSGTQLSVL.

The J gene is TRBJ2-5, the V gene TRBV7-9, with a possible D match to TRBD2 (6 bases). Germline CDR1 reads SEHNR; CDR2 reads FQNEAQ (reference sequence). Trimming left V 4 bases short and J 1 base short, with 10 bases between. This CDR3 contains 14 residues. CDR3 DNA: TGTGCCAGCAGCTCGCGGGACTTCCAAGAGACCCAGTACTTC. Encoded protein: CASSSRDFQETQYF.

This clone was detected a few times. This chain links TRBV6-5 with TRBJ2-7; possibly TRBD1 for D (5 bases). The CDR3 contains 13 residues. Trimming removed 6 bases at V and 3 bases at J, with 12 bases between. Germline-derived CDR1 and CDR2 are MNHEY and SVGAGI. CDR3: CASSRDRDYEQYF. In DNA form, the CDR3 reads TGTGCCAGCAGCAGAGACAGAGACTACGAGCAGTACTTC.

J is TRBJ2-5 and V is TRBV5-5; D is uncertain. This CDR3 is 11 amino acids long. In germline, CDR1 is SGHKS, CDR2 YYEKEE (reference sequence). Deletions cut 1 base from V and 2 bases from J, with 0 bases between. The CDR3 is CASSLQETQYF. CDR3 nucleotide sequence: TGTGCCAGCAGCTTGCAAGAGACCCAGTACTTC.